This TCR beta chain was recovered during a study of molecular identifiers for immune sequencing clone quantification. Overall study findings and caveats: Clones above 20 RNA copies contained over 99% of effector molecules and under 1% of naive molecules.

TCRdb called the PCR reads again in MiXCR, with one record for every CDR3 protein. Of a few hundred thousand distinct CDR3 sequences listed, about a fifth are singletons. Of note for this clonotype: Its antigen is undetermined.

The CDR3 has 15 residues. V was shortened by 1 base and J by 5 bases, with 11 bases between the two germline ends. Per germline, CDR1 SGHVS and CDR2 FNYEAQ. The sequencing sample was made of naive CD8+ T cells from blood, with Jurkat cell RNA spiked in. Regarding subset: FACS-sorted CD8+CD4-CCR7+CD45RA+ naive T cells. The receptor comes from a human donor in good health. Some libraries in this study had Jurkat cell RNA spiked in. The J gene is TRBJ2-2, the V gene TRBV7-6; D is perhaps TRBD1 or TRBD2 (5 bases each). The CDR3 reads CASSLGPGRTGELFF. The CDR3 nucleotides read TGTGCCAGCAGCTTAGGTCCGGGGCGGACCGGGGAGCTGTTTTTT.